These 17 T cell receptor beta chains were all obtained from the same sample, sequenced in a study of blood T cell repertoires in COVID-19. Produced via immunoSEQ multiplex PCR; TCRdb's table is partial and in-frame only. Among around 100,000 clones listed, about 86% were seen once. The sample was peripheral blood. These receptors all come from a human donor in a cohort sampled during active COVID-19.

The rearrangement uses TRBV5-4 and TRBJ2-1, with 7 bases aligning to TRBD2. The CDR3 has 16 amino acids. V gave up 6 bases and J gave up 6 bases; unmatched junction bases: 15. Germline V gene lookup returns CDR1 SGHNT and CDR2 YYREEE (reference sequence). CDR3 bases: TGTGCCAGCACACATCCGGGACTATCTTCCCCCAATGAGCAGTTCTTC. This encodes CASTHPGLSSPNEQFF.

The rearrangement links TRBV28 to TRBJ2-7; TRBD2 aligns across 8 bases. The CDR3 is 12 residues long. The trim removed 5 bases at V and 6 bases at J, leaving 3 bases unmatched. Per germline, CDR1 MDHEN and CDR2 SYDVKM. The CDR3 DNA is TGTGCCAGCAGTCCACTAGCGGCCGAGCAGTACTTC. Its protein product is CASSPLAAEQYF.

Only a few counts were recorded for this clone. This rearrangement joins TRBV7-9 to TRBJ1-4; D remains unclear. CDR3 length equals 14 residues. Germline V gene sequence: CDR1 SEHNR, CDR2 FQNEAQ (reference sequence). Trimming cost V 7 bases and J 5 bases, with 14 bases left between them. The CDR3 region is CASTLPSLNEKLFF. The CDR3 DNA reads TGTGCCAGCACCCTCCCGTCCTTAAATGAAAAACTGTTTTTT.

The CDR3 protein is CASTAGTEVYEQYF. As DNA, the CDR3 is TGTGCCAGCACCGCAGGGACAGAGGTCTACGAGCAGTACTTC. V gene TRBV9 combines with J gene TRBJ2-7, with 7 bases that match TRBD1. Germline V lookup: CDR1 SGDLS, CDR2 YYNGEE. V dropped 6 bases and J dropped 3; count of bases not matched to a gene: 9. The CDR3 length is 14 residues.

This clone was detected a few times. The V and J genes are TRBV27 and TRBJ2-1, with 10 bases fitting TRBD2. Looked up from germline, CDR1 is MNHEY and CDR2 is SMNVEV (reference sequence). With V trimmed by 2 bases and J by 10 bases, 8 bases remained unmatched. The CDR3 sequence is 15 residues long. CDR3 in DNA: TGTGCCAGCAGTTTAAGCCTAGCGGGAGCGGGGGAGCAGTTCTTC. Its protein product is CASSLSLAGAGEQFF.

The V gene is TRBV7-9, the J gene TRBJ2-7; a possible D gene is TRBD1 (6 bases). V lost 5 bases and J 12 bases, leaving 20 bases between the germline ends. Germline CDR1 is SEHNR and CDR2 is FQNEAQ (reference sequence). The CDR3 spans 13 residues. Here the CDR3 reads CASSLEVQGRSYF. The CDR3 DNA is TGTGCCAGCAGCCTAGAGGTACAGGGTCGGTCGTACTTC.

The V call is TRBV28, the J call TRBJ2-1; 12 positions match TRBD1. The CDR3 contains 15 residues. Trimming removed 3 bases from V and 12 bases from J; junction bases left unmatched: 9. Germline loops: CDR1 MDHEN, CDR2 SYDVKM. The CDR3, as DNA: TGTGCCAGCAGTTTTAGCGGGACAGGGGGCAGCGTGCAGTTCTTC. Translating it yields CASSFSGTGGSVQFF.

In DNA, the CDR3 is TGTGCCAGCAGCTCTTCCGGGACAGAACACCGGGAGCTGTTTTTT. It specifies CASSSSGTEHRELFF. This chain connects TRBV7-2 to TRBJ2-2, with 7 nucleotides matching TRBD1. Trimming took 4 bases from V and 9 from J; bases not matched to a gene: 11. CDR1 and CDR2 from the germline V gene are SGHTA and FQGNSA. This CDR3 has 15 amino acids.

CDR3 in amino acids: CASSLGQYGYTF. DNA of the CDR3: TGTGCCAGCAGCTTGGGGCAGTATGGCTACACCTTC. The chain carries TRBV5-8 and TRBJ1-2; no definite D call. The CDR3 length is 12 residues. Trimming removed 0 bases from V and 5 bases from J, with 5 bases in between. CDR1 and CDR2 from the germline V gene are SGHTS and YDEGEE.

CDR3 region: CASSQRHRGINTGELFF. The CDR3 DNA follows: TGTGCCAGCAGCCAGAGGCACAGGGGAATCAACACCGGGGAGCTGTTTTTT. The genes are TRBV9 and TRBJ2-2; 7 bases are shared with TRBD1. The CDR3 consists of 17 residues. Germline V gene lookup returns CDR1 SGDLS and CDR2 YYNGEE. Trimming at V came to 4 bases and at J to 2 bases, leaving 11 bases not matched to a gene.

The chain links TRBV5-1 to TRBJ2-7; the match to TRBD2 covers 7 bases. Per the germline V gene, CDR1 is SGHRS and CDR2 is YFSETQ. The length of the CDR3 is 14 residues. Trimming at V came to 3 bases and at J to 3 bases, leaving 6 bases not matched to a gene. The CDR3, as DNA: TGCGCCAGCAGCTCCTTGGGAGGGCTCTACGAGCAGTACTTC. Translation: CASSSLGGLYEQYF. The variable domain in full, completed from reference TRBV5-1 and TRBJ2-7, reads KAGVTQTPRYLIKTRGQQVTLSCSPISGHRSVSWYQQTPGQGLQFLFEYFSETQRNKGNFPGRFSGRQFSNSRSEMNVSTLELGDSALYLCASSSLGGLYEQYFGPGTRLTVT.

This clone is medium-sized by share. The genes are TRBV7-8 and TRBJ1-3; 7 bases match TRBD1. The trim removed 1 base at V and 0 bases at J, leaving 6 bases unmatched. The CDR3 extends over 17 amino acids. Germline V gene sequence: CDR1 SGHVS, CDR2 FQNEAQ. In DNA, the CDR3 is TGTGCCAGCAGCTTAGACCCCAACAGGGGCTCTGGAAACACCATATATTTT. Its protein is CASSLDPNRGSGNTIYF. The variable domain in full, completed from reference TRBV7-8 and TRBJ1-3, reads GAGVSQSPRYKVAKRGQDVALRCDPISGHVSLFWYQQALGQGPEFLTYFQNEAQLDKSGLPSDRFFAERPEGSVSTLKIQRTQQEDSAVYLCASSLDPNRGSGNTIYFGEGSWLTVV.

The rearrangement joins TRBV6-1 to TRBJ1-1; D might be TRBD1 (6 bases). Per germline, CDR1 MNHNS and CDR2 SASEGT. This CDR3 region has 14 residues. V gave up 1 base and J gave up 10 bases, with 16 bases separating them. CDR3 DNA: TGTGCCAGCAGTGAAGTTTCCAGGACAGTTCGAGCTTTCTTT. Translated: CASSEVSRTVRAFF.

The chain has TRBV4-3 and TRBJ1-6; 7 nucleotides match TRBD1. With 1 base clipped from V and 10 bases from J, the junction kept 7 bases outside the gene matches. Germline V gene data show CDR1 as LGHNA and CDR2 as YSLEER. The CDR3 totals 15 residues. CDR3 protein: CASSQADRVRSPLHF. Here the CDR3 DNA reads TGCGCCAGCAGCCAAGCAGACAGGGTACGGTCACCCCTCCACTTT.

V gene TRBV3-1 (or the pseudogene TRBV3-2) combines with J gene TRBJ2-2, with TRBD2 matching 11 bases. Germline V gives CDR1 LGHDT, CDR2 YNNKEL (reference sequence). Trimming removed 2 bases from V and 4 bases from J; junction bases left unmatched: 3. This CDR3 spans 16 amino acids. CDR3 DNA sequence: TGTGCCAGCAGCCAACTAGCGGGAGGAGGCACCGGGGAGCTGTTTTTT. Residues: CASSQLAGGGTGELFF.

The chain employs TRBV19 and TRBJ2-1; tentatively, D is TRBD1 (5 bases). Looked up from germline, CDR1 is LNHDA and CDR2 is SQIVND (reference sequence). This CDR3 has 14 residues. Trimming pared 5 bases from V and 4 bases from J, leaving 12 bases between. The CDR3 nucleotides read TGTGCCAGTAGTTCCCAGGGAACGTACAATGAGCAGTTCTTC. As protein: CASSSQGTYNEQFF.

The DNA of the CDR3 is TGTGCCAGTCGGGACAGGGGGCTTAATTCCTATGGCTACACCTTC. It translates to CASRDRGLNSYGYTF. V is TRBV2 and J is TRBJ1-2; 12 bases line up with TRBD1. CDR1 and CDR2 (germline): SNHLY, FYNNEI. V lost 9 bases to trimming and J lost 4 bases; unmatched junction nucleotides: 9. This CDR3 comprises 15 residues.